This TCR beta chain was sequenced during a study of blood T cell repertoires in COVID-19. Study-wide context: Acute and convalescent COVID-19 samples came from the United States, Italy and Spain. Nucleic acid was either cDNA or gDNA, and it came from T cells, B-cell-depleted T cells, or PBMCs.

Authors' analysis steps: Amplification of reference gene primers provided the estimated nucleated cell counts. The protocol was immunoSEQ multiplex PCR, while the TCRdb copy is restricted to in-frame clones and leaves out a portion. V and J calls and clone size are as listed in that table; D and trimming were resolved from the DNA. Of a few hundred thousand clones listed, roughly 90% are singletons. The CDR3 is 15 amino acids. Trimming shortened V by 0 bases and J by 1 base, and 7 bases separated the two germline ends. Germline values: CDR1 SGHVS, CDR2 FNYEAQ. The chain recombines TRBV7-6 with TRBJ1-3; perhaps TRBD1 as D (6 bases). Sample: peripheral blood. The origin of this receptor is a woman aged 45-59 years with active or convalescent COVID-19. The CDR3 DNA reads as TGTGCCAGCAGCTTAGCCAGGGGTTCTGGAAACACCATATATTTT. It encodes CASSLARGSGNTIYF.